These 16 T cell receptor beta chains were all obtained from the same sample, sequenced in a study of metastatic and nonmetastatic thyroid tumors. Patients had received no treatment of any kind before thyroid surgery. TCRdb re-processed the PCR reads through MiXCR. The sample includes 20,000 to 25,000 clones, around 20% seen only once; the top ten take about 26%. Sequencing was done on a sample of blood. The source of these receptors is a female donor with papillary thyroid cancer or a benign thyroid nodule (not recorded which). Some clones in this sample may be carry-over from other donors' samples.

At least ten counts were recorded for this clone. The V gene is TRBV2, the J gene TRBJ1-1; D remains ambiguous. Trimming removed 2 bases from V and 1 base from J, with 2 bases in between. This CDR3 is built from 12 residues. CDR1 and CDR2 (germline): SNHLY, FYNNEI. As DNA, the CDR3 is TGTGCCAGCAGTGAACGGAACACTGAAGCTTTCTTT. Translated, it gives CASSERNTEAFF. Using reference TRBV2 and TRBJ1-1 for the parts outside the CDR3, the full variable domain is EPEVTQTPSHQVTQMGQEVILRCVPISNHLYFYWYRQILGQKVEFLVSFYNNEISEKSEIFDDQFSVERPDGSNFTLKIRSTKLEDSAMYFCASSERNTEAFFGQGTRLTVV.

This clone was observed many times. J is TRBJ2-5 and V is TRBV24-1; 8 bases align to TRBD1. CDR3 length equals 13 residues. CDR1 and CDR2 from the germline V gene are KGHDR and SFDVKD. The V gene end was trimmed by 8 bases and the J gene end by 4 bases; junction bases not matched to a gene: 5. The CDR3 sequence is CATTTGALETQYF. In DNA form, the CDR3 reads TGTGCCACCACGACAGGGGCGTTAGAGACCCAGTACTTC.

This chain links TRBV4-1 with TRBJ1-6; D is unresolved. V lost 0 bases to trimming and J lost 6 bases, with 15 bases between them. Looked up from germline, CDR1 is MGHRA and CDR2 is YSYEKL. The CDR3 runs to 17 residues. The CDR3 sequence is CASSQDFGVVGNSPLHF. CDR3 nucleotides: TGCGCCAGCAGCCAAGATTTTGGGGTCGTAGGTAATTCACCCCTCCACTTT.

J is TRBJ2-5 and V is TRBV6-1; perhaps TRBD1 as D (6 bases). Trimming cost V 5 bases and J 5 bases, with 18 bases left between them. In germline, CDR1 is MNHNS, CDR2 SASEGT. This CDR3 is 15 amino acids long. The CDR3, as DNA: TGTGCCAGCAGTCAGGATACAGGGTTCTTTGAGACCCAGTACTTC. Amino acid sequence: CASSQDTGFFETQYF.

This clone was found many times. The V call is TRBV2, the J call TRBJ2-5; D possibly corresponds to TRBD2 (6 bases). The CDR3 covers 15 residues. V gave up 5 bases and J gave up 5 bases, with 18 bases separating them. In germline, CDR1 is SNHLY, CDR2 FYNNEI. CDR3 sequence reads: CASSWLSTEGETQYF. For the CDR3, the DNA is TGTGCCAGCAGTTGGCTGAGCACGGAGGGGGAGACCCAGTACTTC. The complete variable domain, with remaining parts taken from reference TRBV2 and TRBJ2-5, reads EPEVTQTPSHQVTQMGQEVILRCVPISNHLYFYWYRQILGQKVEFLVSFYNNEISEKSEIFDDQFSVERPDGSNFTLKIRSTKLEDSAMYFCASSWLSTEGETQYFGPGTRLLVL.

By share, this clone ranks as medium-sized. The chain is built from TRBV30 and TRBJ1-6; D is perhaps TRBD1 (5 bases). V dropped 7 bases and J dropped 6 bases, with 16 bases sitting between them. Germline loops: CDR1 GTSNPN, CDR2 SVGIG (reference sequence). CDR3 length equals 14 residues. The CDR3 region has the DNA TGTGCCTCCCACACAGACAGTATTAATTCACCCCTCCACTTT. Its protein product is CASHTDSINSPLHF.

The chain uses TRBV18 and TRBJ1-4; no clear D gene. Germline V lookup: CDR1 KGHSH, CDR2 LQKENI. The CDR3 extends over 14 amino acids. V lost 8 bases and J 8 bases, leaving 18 bases between the germline ends. The DNA for the CDR3 is TGTGCCAGCGCCCCGGACCGTTCCGTCGAAAAACTGTTTTTT. Translated: CASAPDRSVEKLFF.

This clone was observed many times. The chain joins TRBV5-1 to TRBJ1-2; TRBD1 aligns across 7 bases. Germline CDR1 is SGHRS and CDR2 is YFSETQ. With 4 bases clipped from V and 8 bases from J, the junction kept 11 bases outside the gene matches. The CDR3 has 14 amino acids. CDR3: CASSHGDRSSGYTF. As DNA, the CDR3 is TGCGCCAGCAGCCACGGGGACAGATCGTCGGGCTACACCTTC.

The sample holds many counts of this clone. The rearrangement uses TRBV7-9 and TRBJ1-4, with TRBD1 matching 7 bases. Trimming removed 5 bases from V and 5 bases from J; junction bases left unmatched: 11. The CDR3 runs 16 residues. Germline lookup yields CDR1 SEHNR and CDR2 FQNEAQ (reference sequence). The DNA for the CDR3 is TGTGCCAGCAGCCCCCATCCCGACAGGGCGAATGAAAAACTGTTTTTT. Its protein product is CASSPHPDRANEKLFF.

This clone is termed medium-sized (0.01 to 0.1%). The chain couples TRBV6-2 or TRBV6-3 to TRBJ1-4, with D possibly matching TRBD1 (5 bases). Trimming took 6 bases from V and 7 from J, leaving 9 bases between them. The CDR3 has 12 amino acids. CDR1 and CDR2 from the germline V gene are MNHEY and SVGEGT. The CDR3, as DNA: TGTGCCAGCAGGGGGACGACTGAAAAACTGTTTTTT. Protein: CASRGTTEKLFF.

This clone has at least ten counts. The chain combines TRBV12-3 or TRBV12-4 with TRBJ1-4, with D tentatively TRBD1 (6 bases). CDR3 length: 15 amino acids. The V and J ends lost 11 bases and 0 bases respectively, with 16 bases between them. CDR3 DNA: TGTGCCTGTGGGGGCGCGGGAGCAACTAATGAAAAACTGTTTTTT. Its protein is CACGGAGATNEKLFF.

This clone was seen repeatedly, ten times or more. The V and J genes are TRBV20-1 and TRBJ2-3, with 10 bases identical to TRBD2. V shed 5 bases and J 2 bases; nucleotides not matched to a gene: 4. This CDR3 region has 14 residues. Per the germline V gene, CDR1 is DFQATT and CDR2 is SNEGSKA (reference sequence). The CDR3 region is CSAVAGGITDTQYF. The DNA of the CDR3 is TGCAGTGCTGTAGCGGGGGGTATCACAGATACGCAGTATTTT.

This clone has a count of ten or more. The rearrangement uses TRBV4-1 and TRBJ1-5; D not resolved. The CDR3 contains 15 residues. CDR1 is MGHRA and CDR2 is YSYEKL in the germline V gene. Between the trimmed V and J ends, which lost 4 bases and 2 bases, there was a span of 12 bases. The CDR3 DNA reads as TGCGCCAGCAGCCCGGTTGCGGAGGGCAATCAGCCCCAGCATTTT. Translation gives CASSPVAEGNQPQHF.

This clone has ten or more counts. The V call is TRBV5-4, the J call TRBJ2-7; D gene ambiguous. The CDR3 is 12 residues long. The V end lost 0 bases, the J end lost 2 bases, and 3 bases lay between the germline ends. Germline assignment: CDR1 SGHNT and CDR2 YYREEE (reference sequence). CDR3 coding DNA: TGTGCCAGCAGCTTGGCACCCTACGAGCAGTACTTC. Encoded protein: CASSLAPYEQYF.

This clone was counted at least ten times. This chain links TRBV30 with TRBJ2-1, with D unresolved. Germline assignment: CDR1 GTSNPN and CDR2 SVGIG (reference sequence). The CDR3 is 14 residues long. V lost 1 base and J lost 6, with 13 bases in between. CDR3 bases: TGTGCCTGGAGTGCCGAGACACTGGCCAATGAGCAGTTCTTC. The encoded protein is CAWSAETLANEQFF.

This clone was observed at least ten times. The chain joins TRBV5-5 to TRBJ2-2, with TRBD2 identical over 11 bases. The CDR3 is made up of 18 amino acids. The ends lost 0 bases at V and 3 bases at J; junction bases unmatched: 7. Germline V gene sequence: CDR1 SGHKS, CDR2 YYEKEE (reference sequence). The DNA for the CDR3 is TGTGCCAGCAGCTTGGCTCTCTCACTAGCGGGGGACACCGGGGAGCTGTTTTTT. Its protein is CASSLALSLAGDTGELFF.